This TCR beta chain was identified in a study of blood T cell repertoires in COVID-19 (dated by TCRdb to 2020 to 2021). Regarding the research as a whole: The collaborator samples originated in the United States, Italy and Spain and spanned the acute and convalescent phases of COVID-19. The prospective study material was composed of cDNA or gDNA derived from T cells, B-cell-depleted T cells, or PBMCs. Subjects who had been exposed to COVID-19, were actively infected with it, or had recovered from it provided the deeply sampled blood TCRbeta repertoires that made up the dataset. The repertoires were made available in a free public database intended to serve as a resource for research on the immune response to SARS-CoV-2. Samples were obtained from the ongoing ImmuneRACE study (first 160 participants) and from approximately 1,200 subjects provided by 6 global collaborators. Sample metadata almost always included a de-identified subject ID, COVID-19 status, age in years and sex. HLA class I and class II types, where available, came from metadata supplied by the sample provider rather than from assay-based typing.

Whole blood was collected in K2EDTA tubes by collaborating institutions according to the institutions' own protocols. Collaborator samples were shipped for TCRbeta analysis as frozen whole blood, isolated PBMCs, or DNA extracted from either sample type. This clone was seen a single time. The clone's antigen remains unknown. Nothing much larger sits one base from this clone, and base qualities are not available. TCRbeta CDR3 regions were amplified from genomic DNA by means of the immunoSEQ Assay, a bias-controlled multiplex PCR. The authors' analysis ran thus. The number of nucleated cells in each sample was estimated by amplification of reference gene primers within the assay. To quantify the absolute abundance of each unique TCRbeta CDR3 rearrangement, sequence reads were collapsed and filtered. For each sample, productive Simpson clonality was calculated as the square root of Simpson's diversity index over productive rearrangements. TCRdb mirrors the immuneACCESS table, restricted to in-frame sequences. Some clones are absent from its copies; in checked studies, under half trace to an unresolved V gene, and the reason for the others is unknown. V, J and clone size are taken as reported in that table, and D and trimming were inferred from the DNA itself. The sample includes some 200,000 clones, with roughly 86% observed a single time. The ten largest account for 2.5% to 4% of the sample.

Relative to germline, V is missing 4 bases and J is missing 1 base, with 8 bases of the junction outside any gene match. Taken from the germline V gene, the CDR1 and CDR2 loops are SGHRS and YFSETQ. The CDR3 runs 16 amino acids, cysteine and phenylalanine included. Only the CDR3 DNA is retained, 48 bases long and in frame from the first base. The full study reports these points: Clinical and demographic metadata were provided uncurated, with the amount varying by source and participant.

The chain joins TRBV5-1 to TRBJ1-1; 9 central bases correspond to TRBD1. Sequencing was done on a sample of peripheral blood. The clonotype was recovered from a man aged 65 to 79 with acute or convalescent COVID-19. The CDR3 reads as follows: CASSHLMTGGNTEAFF. The nucleotide sequence is TGCGCCAGCAGCCACCTCATGACAGGGGGGAACACTGAAGCTTTCTTT.